Given below is one TCR beta chain in context. Antigen specificity is unknown. This entry belongs to a study of early T cells in non-severe SARS-CoV-2 infection. Study as a whole: Sequencing of bulk RNA from unsorted whole blood was done, without chain pairing. Study results and limitations: Using VDJdb, the matching emphasized anti-spike CD8 responses while missing private and CD4 specificities.

Unique molecular identifiers were affixed to single, distinct cDNA molecules. TCRdb used MiXCR to reprocess the 5' RACE reads, holding one entry per CDR3 protein. This table holds about 11,000 distinct CDR3 sequences, approximately 4.4% found once. The clonotype originates from an adult who was a healthcare worker with PCR-confirmed SARS-CoV-2 infection or an uninfected control (not recorded which). Specimen: whole blood.

In DNA, the CDR3 is TGCAGTGCTAGGGACAGGGATATCAGCTGGAATTCACCCCTCCACTTT. As protein: CSARDRDISWNSPLHF. The chain joins TRBV20-1 to TRBJ1-6; 8 bases match TRBD1. Germline V gene lookup returns CDR1 DFQATT and CDR2 SNEGSKA (reference sequence). The V and J ends lost 3 bases and 7 bases, in that order; junction bases with no gene match: 11. CDR3 length: 16 residues.